These 7 T cell receptor beta chains came from one sample sequenced in a study of radiotherapy plus CTLA-4 blockade in lung cancer. Sequencing was performed with immunoSEQ multiplex PCR; in TCRdb, only in-frame clones are kept and a portion is missing. The sample has 50,000 to 65,000 clones; approximately 84% are singletons. Material: peripheral blood, obtained from a patient treated with radiotherapy plus ipilimumab. The receptors originated from a human donor with non-small cell lung cancer whose response to radiotherapy plus ipilimumab could not be evaluated.

This chain connects TRBV10-3 to TRBJ1-5; D perhaps matches TRBD1 (5 bases). This CDR3 spans 16 amino acids. Germline lookup yields CDR1 ENHRY and CDR2 SYGVKD. Trimming shortened V by 0 bases and J by 2 bases, and 11 bases separated the two germline ends. The CDR3 loop is CAISESTRVGNQPQHF. Written as DNA, the CDR3 is TGTGCCATCAGTGAGTCCACCAGGGTCGGCAATCAGCCCCAGCATTTT.

The chain uses TRBV27 and TRBJ2-3, with 7 bases identical to TRBD1. This CDR3 spans 16 amino acids. With V trimmed by 5 bases and J by 2 bases, 10 bases remained unmatched. Germline-derived CDR1 and CDR2 are MNHEY and SMNVEV (reference sequence). CDR3 loop: CASSANRGPPTDTQYF. The CDR3 DNA is TGTGCCAGCAGTGCCAACAGGGGACCTCCCACAGATACGCAGTATTTT.

J is TRBJ2-7 and V is TRBV5-1; no definite D call. CDR3 length equals 14 residues. Germline V CDR1 and CDR2: SGHRS, YFSETQ. The ends were cut back, 4 bases at V and 4 bases at J, with 15 bases in the middle. The DNA of the CDR3 is TGCGCCAGCAGCCTCCCCGCGGATGGGTACGAGCAGTACTTC. Translating gives CASSLPADGYEQYF.

In the case of this clone: One end of the junction does not line up with germline, which may come from a read error. The CDR3 coding sequence is TGTGCCAGCAGTTCCCGAGAATACAGTGAGCAGTTCTTC. It encodes CASSSREYSEQFF. The chain couples TRBV6-5 to TRBJ2-1; D gene unclear. The CDR3 totals 13 residues. Germline CDR1 is MNHEY and CDR2 is SVGAGI.

The chain links TRBV5-4 to TRBJ2-7, with D possibly TRBD2 on 7 matching bases. Trimming left V 3 bases short and J 1 base short, with 20 bases between. This CDR3 is built from 17 residues. Germline CDR1 and CDR2: SGHNT and YYREEE (reference sequence). The CDR3 nucleotides are TGTGCCAGCAGCTGGGGGGGCGGGGCGGGAGTGTCCTACGAGCAGTACTTC. Amino acid sequence: CASSWGGGAGVSYEQYF.

This rearrangement joins TRBV6-5 to TRBJ2-7; 11 nucleotides match TRBD1. The CDR3 has 15 amino acids. Germline loops: CDR1 MNHEY, CDR2 SVGAGI. The J segment lost 4 bases and the V segment lost 5 bases, leaving 7 bases of the junction unmatched. CDR3 protein: CASSASGQGVYEQYF. The CDR3 DNA follows: TGTGCCAGCAGTGCGTCGGGACAGGGGGTTTACGAGCAGTACTTC.

This sequence joins TRBV5-1 and TRBJ1-2; 10 bases match TRBD1. This CDR3 contains 14 residues. Trimming took 4 bases from V and 9 from J; bases not matched to a gene: 9. Per the germline V gene, CDR1 is SGHRS and CDR2 is YFSETQ. Written as DNA, the CDR3 is TGCGCCAGCAGCAGACAGGGGGCGGAACATCGCTACACCTTC. Encoded protein: CASSRQGAEHRYTF.